The next 10 T cell receptor beta chains were all read from a single sample in a study of PD-1 blockade in classical Hodgkin lymphoma. As to time point: cycle 4 day 1 (C4D1), after more than 5 weeks of nivolumab. Brentuximab vedotin exposure varied among the patients, all of whom had relapsed after autologous stem cell transplantation. Profiled with immunoSEQ multiplex PCR; TCRdb holds only in-frame clones, not every one. Here the sample spans more than 30,000 clones, around 80% being singletons. Sequenced here: peripheral blood mononuclear cells (PBMCs), sampled before the fourth cycle of nivolumab. Every receptor here comes from a human donor with classical Hodgkin lymphoma.

The chain couples TRBV29-1 to TRBJ1-2; 8 bases are a match to TRBD1. The germline CDR1 and CDR2 sequences are SQVTM and ANQGSEA. V lost 2 bases to trimming and J lost 4 bases; unmatched junction nucleotides: 6. This CDR3 contains 14 residues. This CDR3 reads CSVEKGTGRYGYTF. CDR3 DNA sequence: TGCAGCGTTGAAAAAGGGACAGGCCGCTATGGCTACACCTTC.

The chain uses TRBV30 and TRBJ2-2, with D perhaps TRBD1 (5 bases). Trimming cost V 3 bases and J 6 bases, with 14 bases left between them. Germline CDR1 GTSNPN, CDR2 SVGIG (reference sequence). The CDR3 covers 14 residues. The CDR3 reads CAWRRWGQAGELFF. The CDR3 coding sequence is TGTGCCTGGAGGAGATGGGGCCAGGCCGGGGAGCTGTTTTTT.

V and J are TRBV5-4 and TRBJ2-1; tentatively, D is TRBD2 (7 bases). Germline V gives CDR1 SGHNT, CDR2 YYREEE (reference sequence). The CDR3 runs 15 residues. Deletions cut 0 bases from V and 3 bases from J, with 10 bases between. Here the CDR3 reads CASSLGGGVYNEQFF. The CDR3 coding sequence is TGTGCCAGCAGCTTGGGGGGGGGCGTCTACAATGAGCAGTTCTTC.

The chain joins TRBV7-9 to TRBJ2-2; the D is unclear. Germline V gene data show CDR1 as SEHNR and CDR2 as FQNEAQ (reference sequence). Trimming pared 0 bases from V and 5 bases from J, leaving 7 bases between. There are 14 residues in the CDR3. CDR3: CASSLAGRTGELFF. The CDR3 DNA sequence: TGTGCCAGCAGCTTAGCGGGAAGGACCGGGGAGCTGTTTTTT.

The rearrangement links TRBV30 to TRBJ1-3; tentative D call: TRBD1 (5 bases). Per germline, CDR1 GTSNPN and CDR2 SVGIG (reference sequence). The germline V and J ends were trimmed by 4 bases and 3 bases, with 7 bases remaining between them. This CDR3 region has 12 residues. CDR3 amino acids: CAWIRGGNTIYF. CDR3 DNA sequence: TGTGCCTGGATTAGGGGTGGAAACACCATATATTTT.

To note about this clone: At one boundary the junction diverges from the germline segment, which might be a read error. V gene TRBV5-1 combines with J gene TRBJ2-1; a weak D match, TRBD1 (5 bases). Germline CDR1 reads SGHRS; CDR2 reads YFSETQ. This CDR3 region has 13 residues. CDR3 in amino acids: CASSWNPSRQMIF. The CDR3 nucleotides read TGCGCCAGCAGCTGGAACCCCTCGCGACAGATGATCTTC.

The CDR3 is CASTGGQGLWEQYF. The CDR3 bases are TGTGCCAGCACCGGAGGACAGGGGCTGTGGGAGCAGTACTTC. The V and J genes are TRBV2 and TRBJ2-7; 9 bases are a match to TRBD1. The CDR3 consists of 14 residues. Germline V gene lookup returns CDR1 SNHLY and CDR2 FYNNEI. Germline trimming cut 7 bases from V and 7 bases from J; bases unmatched to any gene: 11.

V usage is TRBV5-1 and J usage is TRBJ1-1; TRBD1 might be the D (5 bases). Germline lookup yields CDR1 SGHRS and CDR2 YFSETQ. Trimming left V 3 bases short and J 0 bases short, with 18 bases between. The CDR3 is 17 residues long. CDR3 DNA: TGCGCCAGCAGCTCGAGCCGGGACCTAAAAATGAACACTGAAGCTTTCTTT. It codes for CASSSSRDLKMNTEAFF.

The V call is TRBV18, the J call TRBJ2-5, with TRBD1 matching over 9 bases. The CDR3 loop spans 17 amino acids. The V segment lost 3 bases and the J segment 2 bases; nucleotides outside the gene matches: 10. CDR1 and CDR2 from the germline V gene are KGHSH and LQKENI. The CDR3 DNA reads TGTGCCAGCTCACCGTCAACAGGGGGCGCAGGACAAGAGACCCAGTACTTC. Translation: CASSPSTGGAGQETQYF.

This rearrangement joins TRBV27 to TRBJ1-5, with 10 nucleotides matching TRBD1. CDR3 length: 15 amino acids. Germline lookup yields CDR1 MNHEY and CDR2 SMNVEV (reference sequence). V lost 5 bases and J lost 3; bases outside the gene matches: 4. The CDR3 is CASSHGQGDNQPQHF. For the CDR3, the DNA is TGTGCCAGCAGTCACGGACAGGGGGACAATCAGCCCCAGCATTTT.